A single sample is the source of the 26 T cell receptor beta chains below, sequenced in a study of blood T cell repertoires in COVID-19. Profiling relied on immunoSEQ multiplex PCR, and the TCRdb table lists in-frame clones only, not all of them. Altogether about 220,000 clones are present, 75% to 85% being singletons, with the ten largest covering around 2.4%. Source material: peripheral blood. These receptor sequences come from a man aged 40-49 years who had recovered from COVID-19.

In the case of this clone: The limits of the CDR3 on the DNA are not certain, so only TCRdb's listed CDR3 is given. The chain employs TRBV19 and TRBJ1-1. The CDR3 is 14 residues long, ends included. The germline CDR1 and CDR2 sequences are LNHDA and SQIVND (reference sequence). CDR3 residues: CASTSERAGTEAFF.

This clone was picked up one time. This rearrangement joins TRBV7-2 to TRBJ1-3, with D unresolved. The CDR3 spans 15 residues. Germline V gene sequence: CDR1 SGHTA, CDR2 FQGNSA. The V and J ends lost 5 bases and 0 bases respectively, with 11 bases between them. In DNA form, the CDR3 reads TGTGCCAGCAGCCCCCAAACGAGCTCTGGAAACACCATATATTTT. The encoded protein is CASSPQTSSGNTIYF.

The rearrangement joins TRBV9 to TRBJ2-1, with a possible D match to TRBD2 (5 bases). V was pared by 0 bases and J by 8 bases, with 9 bases between. This CDR3 has 13 residues. Looked up from germline, CDR1 is SGDLS and CDR2 is YYNGEE. The CDR3 protein is CASSVGERDEQFF. The CDR3 region has the DNA TGTGCCAGCAGCGTAGGGGAGAGGGATGAGCAGTTCTTC.

This clone was observed once. J is TRBJ2-1 and V is TRBV10-3; possibly TRBD2 for D (6 bases). The CDR3 runs to 14 residues. The germline gives CDR1 ENHRY, CDR2 SYGVKD. Trimming took 2 bases from V and 9 from J, leaving 14 bases between them. The chain's CDR3 is CAISEMRDSAEQFF. The CDR3 DNA sequence: TGTGCCATCAGTGAGATGCGGGACTCGGCTGAGCAGTTCTTC.

The gene calls are TRBV18 and TRBJ1-2, with 8 bases fitting TRBD1. The germline V gene encodes CDR1 KGHSH and CDR2 LQKENI. V dropped 6 bases and J dropped 0; count of bases not matched to a gene: 6. CDR3 length: 15 residues. In DNA, the CDR3 is TGTGCCAGCTCCCACAGGGGGGACACTAACTATGGCTACACCTTC. This encodes CASSHRGDTNYGYTF.

J is TRBJ2-2 and V is TRBV6-1; possible D gene TRBD2, 6 bases. The CDR3 contains 16 residues. Germline loops: CDR1 MNHNS, CDR2 SASEGT. V lost 3 bases and J 6 bases, leaving 17 bases between the germline ends. CDR3 in DNA: TGTGCCAGCAGTGACCGGGCGGGGCCTACTGCCGGGGAGCTGTTTTTT. Protein product: CASSDRAGPTAGELFF.

The rearrangement uses TRBV6-5 and TRBJ2-1, with 12 bases matching TRBD2. V gave up 6 bases and J gave up 8 bases; unmatched junction bases: 8. CDR1 and CDR2 from the germline V gene are MNHEY and SVGAGI. This CDR3 contains 15 residues. The CDR3 spells CASSRTSGVVDEQFF. As DNA, the CDR3 is TGTGCCAGCAGCCGGACTAGCGGGGTAGTCGATGAGCAGTTCTTC.

This chain connects TRBV19 to TRBJ2-5; 11 nucleotides match TRBD2. This CDR3 has 15 amino acids. Unmatched junction bases numbered 4, after V lost 5 bases and J lost 2 bases. Germline-derived CDR1 and CDR2 are LNHDA and SQIVND (reference sequence). This chain's CDR3 is CASSEIAGGQETQYF. The CDR3 DNA follows: TGTGCCAGTAGTGAGATAGCGGGAGGGCAAGAGACCCAGTACTTC.

This clone was seen a handful of times. The CDR3 DNA reads TGTGCCAGCTCACCACCGACAGGGAGGACCGGGGAGCTGTTTTTT. Protein: CASSPPTGRTGELFF. The chain combines TRBV18 with TRBJ2-2; tentatively, D is TRBD1 (7 bases). Germline CDR1 KGHSH, CDR2 LQKENI. CDR3 length: 15 residues. Trimming took 0 bases from V and 5 from J, leaving 10 bases between them.

V is TRBV19 and J is TRBJ1-6, with D possibly matching TRBD1 (5 bases). From germline, CDR1 is LNHDA and CDR2 SQIVND (reference sequence). V lost 6 bases, J lost 7 bases, and 22 bases lay in between. This CDR3 has 17 residues. The CDR3 spells CASRMGKGQGRNSPLHF. Written as DNA, the CDR3 is TGTGCCAGTAGAATGGGTAAAGGACAAGGCCGGAATTCACCCCTCCACTTT.

J is TRBJ2-3 and V is TRBV27; 12 nucleotides match TRBD2. Germline lookup yields CDR1 MNHEY and CDR2 SMNVEV (reference sequence). CDR3 length: 17 residues. Trimming at V came to 6 bases and at J to 8 bases, leaving 15 bases not matched to a gene. The DNA for the CDR3 is TGTGCCAGCAGAAGAAAGCGACTAGCGGGGGCTCCGGGTACGCAGTATTTT. Protein product: CASRRKRLAGAPGTQYF.

CDR3 in DNA: TGTGCCTGGAGTGGGACTAGCGGGGGTTCCGATACGCAGTATTTT. This translates into CAWSGTSGGSDTQYF. This sequence joins TRBV30 and TRBJ2-3; 13 bases fit TRBD2. The ends lost 1 base at V and 6 bases at J; junction bases unmatched: 4. Germline V gene lookup returns CDR1 GTSNPN and CDR2 SVGIG (reference sequence). The CDR3 totals 15 residues.

This clone turned up a few times. This specimen includes other DNA sequences encoding the same CDR3. This rearrangement joins TRBV5-6 to TRBJ1-1; possible D gene TRBD1, 6 bases. The CDR3 spans 13 residues. Trimming pared 3 bases from V and 3 bases from J, leaving 9 bases between. Per germline, CDR1 SGHDT and CDR2 YYEEEE. The CDR3 sequence is CASSSQGYTEAFF. CDR3 bases: TGTGCCAGCAGCTCTCAGGGGTACACTGAAGCTTTCTTT.

This clone was observed once. This chain uses TRBV13 with TRBJ2-3, with TRBD2 matching over 10 bases. The germline V gene encodes CDR1 PRHDT and CDR2 FYEKMQ (reference sequence). The CDR3 is made up of 18 amino acids. V lost 2 bases to trimming and J lost 0 bases; unmatched junction nucleotides: 8. The CDR3 nucleotides read TGTGCCAGCAGCTTAAGTCGGCTAGCGGGGGCTAGCACAGATACGCAGTATTTT. It encodes CASSLSRLAGASTDTQYF.

The CDR3 loop is CASSADRGLAGYTGELFF. CDR3 in DNA: TGTGCCAGCAGCGCTGATCGTGGACTAGCGGGCTACACCGGGGAGCTGTTTTTT. The rearrangement joins TRBV3-1 (or the pseudogene TRBV3-2) to TRBJ2-2; 11 positions match TRBD2. This CDR3 comprises 18 residues. J lost 3 bases, V lost 5 bases, and 11 bases had no gene match. CDR1 LGHDT and CDR2 YNNKEL come from the germline V gene (reference sequence).

V gene TRBV5-4 combines with J gene TRBJ1-3, with D possibly matching TRBD1 (6 bases). CDR3 size: 14 residues. Between the trimmed V and J ends, which lost 2 bases and 4 bases, there was a span of 10 bases. The germline V gene has CDR1 SGHNT and CDR2 YYREEE (reference sequence). The CDR3 nucleotides are TGTGCCAGCAGCTTCCGGGACACAGGAAACACCATATATTTT. It specifies CASSFRDTGNTIYF.

The chain has TRBV7-9 and TRBJ2-7, with 8 bases identical to TRBD2. V lost 0 bases and J lost 5; bases outside the gene matches: 6. The CDR3 covers 15 residues. The germline gives CDR1 SEHNR, CDR2 FQNEAQ (reference sequence). The CDR3 nucleotides read TGTGCCAGCAGCTTAGCAGCGGGAGTCAAACACGAGCAGTACTTC. Translation gives CASSLAAGVKHEQYF.

This sequence joins TRBV19 and TRBJ1-6; a weak D match, TRBD1 (6 bases). The CDR3 runs 15 residues. Looked up from germline, CDR1 is LNHDA and CDR2 is SQIVND (reference sequence). The V gene lost 9 bases and the J gene lost 10 bases, with 22 bases spanning the gap. In nucleotides, the CDR3 is TGTGCCAGCACGACAGGTTGGGGTCCCGACTCACCCCTCCACTTT. Amino acid sequence: CASTTGWGPDSPLHF.

V usage is TRBV27 and J usage is TRBJ2-7; a weak D match, TRBD1 (6 bases). The CDR3 totals 16 residues. The germline V gene has CDR1 MNHEY and CDR2 SMNVEV (reference sequence). Trimming took off 4 bases at V and 0 bases at J, with 16 bases between the two ends. The CDR3 region is CASSSPLLGGSYEQYF. CDR3 bases: TGTGCCAGCAGTTCCCCCCTCTTAGGGGGCTCCTACGAGCAGTACTTC.

The rearrangement joins TRBV5-1 to TRBJ1-1, with 7 bases that match TRBD1. Looked up from germline, CDR1 is SGHRS and CDR2 is YFSETQ. The V gene end was trimmed by 4 bases and the J gene end by 1 base; junction bases not matched to a gene: 7. The CDR3 has 15 residues. The CDR3 DNA sequence: TGCGCCAGCAGCCCGACACAGGGGCCGAACACTGAAGCTTTCTTT. This sequence encodes CASSPTQGPNTEAFF.

The count of this clone is one. The chain couples TRBV27 to TRBJ2-7, with TRBD1 matching 7 bases. The CDR3 is 15 amino acids. Germline V CDR1 and CDR2: MNHEY, SMNVEV (reference sequence). Losses at the gene ends were 2 bases for V and 0 bases for J; bases not matched to a gene: 4. For the CDR3, the DNA is TGTGCCAGCAGTTTAACGGGACAGTACTCCTACGAGCAGTACTTC. Translation: CASSLTGQYSYEQYF.

This chain connects TRBV6-2 or TRBV6-3 to TRBJ1-5, with D uncertain. Germline CDR1 and CDR2: MNHEY and SVGEGT. The V gene lost 2 bases and the J gene lost 1 base, with 9 bases spanning the gap. CDR3 length equals 15 residues. DNA of the CDR3: TGTGCCAGCAGTTACCTGGGCCGAAGCAATCAGCCCCAGCATTTT. Translated: CASSYLGRSNQPQHF.

This chain connects TRBV11-3 to TRBJ2-1, with TRBD2 identical over 13 bases. CDR3 length: 16 residues. The J segment lost 12 bases and the V segment lost 1 base, leaving 9 bases of the junction unmatched. Germline values: CDR1 SGHNT, CDR2 YENEEA. The CDR3 sequence is CASSLGLAGGIRRQFF. CDR3 bases: TGTGCCAGCAGCTTAGGACTAGCGGGGGGAATAAGGAGGCAGTTCTTC.

The V gene is TRBV3-1 (or the pseudogene TRBV3-2), the J gene TRBJ2-1; perhaps TRBD1 as D (6 bases). Germline lookup yields CDR1 LGHDT and CDR2 YNNKEL (reference sequence). Deletions cut 4 bases from V and 10 bases from J, with 14 bases between. CDR3 length equals 13 residues. In nucleotides, the CDR3 is TGTGCCAGCAGCCCGTCCCCTCAGGGGGAGCAGTTCTTC. It translates to CASSPSPQGEQFF.

The chain carries TRBV10-3 and TRBJ2-3, with a tentative D call TRBD2 (6 bases). The CDR3 contains 13 residues. The ends were cut back, 10 bases at V and 4 bases at J, with 15 bases in the middle. Germline loops: CDR1 ENHRY, CDR2 SYGVKD. The CDR3 DNA is TGTGCCACCTCTGTGCGGGATGCAGATACGCAGTATTTT. Translation gives CATSVRDADTQYF.

This chain connects TRBV4-3 to TRBJ1-1; the D is unclear. Trimming took off 1 base at V and 8 bases at J, with 11 bases between the two ends. The CDR3 consists of 13 residues. Germline-derived CDR1 and CDR2 are LGHNA and YSLEER. The CDR3 is CASSQVIGEEAFF. DNA for the CDR3: TGCGCCAGCAGCCAAGTCATTGGGGAGGAAGCTTTCTTT.